Shown below are 17 T cell receptor beta chains from a single sample sequenced in a study of blood T cell repertoires in COVID-19. Libraries were prepared by immunoSEQ multiplex PCR; TCRdb keeps only in-frame clonotypes and omits some of them. The repertoire holds a few hundred thousand clones, with around 88% as singletons. Sample: peripheral blood. All receptors derive from a man aged 25-40 years with acute or convalescent COVID-19.

This chain links TRBV3-1 (or the pseudogene TRBV3-2) with TRBJ2-7; 11 positions agree with TRBD1. Germline V lookup: CDR1 LGHDT, CDR2 YNNKEL (reference sequence). The J segment lost 5 bases and the V segment lost 4 bases, leaving 13 bases of the junction unmatched. The CDR3 loop spans 17 amino acids. The CDR3 sequence is CASSPWTGGQFVDEQYF. The DNA for the CDR3 is TGTGCCAGCAGCCCTTGGACAGGGGGCCAATTCGTAGACGAGCAGTACTTC.

This clone has just one count. The gene calls are TRBV9 and TRBJ2-7, with TRBD1 matching over 10 bases. Germline lookup yields CDR1 SGDLS and CDR2 YYNGEE. Trimming at V came to 3 bases and at J to 1 base, leaving 4 bases not matched to a gene. The CDR3 loop spans 15 amino acids. The CDR3 DNA follows: TGTGCCAGCAGCGCACGACAGGGGGCGTCCTACGAGCAGTACTTC. Translating gives CASSARQGASYEQYF.

The rearrangement links TRBV5-1 to TRBJ2-5; possible D gene TRBD2, 6 bases. Germline CDR1 reads SGHRS; CDR2 reads YFSETQ. V was clipped by 4 bases and J by 4 bases, with 20 bases between them. The CDR3 loop spans 16 amino acids. The CDR3, as DNA: TGCGCCAGCAGCCCTGGTACACGGGAGTCTCTAGAGACCCAGTACTTC. Translation: CASSPGTRESLETQYF.

V is TRBV21-1 and J is TRBJ2-5; TRBD2, the D gene given by the table, was not confirmed from the DNA. TRBV21-1 counts as a pseudogene. The CDR3 length is 15 residues. The CDR3 DNA reads as TGTGCCAGCAGCAAAGTTGCGGGGGGGATGGAGACCCAGTACTTC. This gives the protein CASSKVAGGMETQYF.

The chain employs TRBV5-5 and TRBJ2-5; TRBD1 aligns across 7 bases. Looked up from germline, CDR1 is SGHKS and CDR2 is YYEKEE (reference sequence). The CDR3 consists of 14 residues. V shed 7 bases and J 2 bases; nucleotides not matched to a gene: 8. DNA of the CDR3: TGTGCCAGCCTTCGGGGACAGCCTCAAGAGACCCAGTACTTC. It encodes CASLRGQPQETQYF.

This clone has a handful of counts. The rearrangement uses TRBV7-9 and TRBJ1-5, with a weak D call TRBD1 (5 bases). CDR1 and CDR2 from the germline V gene are SEHNR and FQNEAQ (reference sequence). The CDR3 is 13 residues long. The V gene lost 2 bases and the J gene lost 5 bases, with 7 bases spanning the gap. The DNA for the CDR3 is TGTGCCAGCAGCTTATGGGGGGATCAGCCCCAGCATTTT. Its protein is CASSLWGDQPQHF.

Note on this clone: At one boundary the junction diverges from the germline segment, which might be a read error. This chain joins TRBV27 and TRBJ1-6; TRBD1 is a possible D gene (6 bases). The length of the CDR3 is 15 residues. The germline gives CDR1 MNHEY, CDR2 SMNVEV (reference sequence). CDR3: CASTPGTPYNSPLHF. The DNA for the CDR3 is TGTGCCAGCACCCCCGGGACACCCTACAATTCACCCCTCCACTTT.

This chain links TRBV18 with TRBJ1-3, with 9 bases aligning to TRBD1. CDR1 and CDR2 from the germline V gene are KGHSH and LQKENI. This CDR3 has 17 amino acids. V shed 6 bases, J shed 3 bases, and the junction held 12 bases outside the gene matches. DNA of the CDR3: TGTGCCAGCTCTCTAACCGCCGGGACAGGGTTTGGAAACACCATATATTTT. Amino acids: CASSLTAGTGFGNTIYF.

The chain links TRBV4-1 to TRBJ1-6; TRBD1 aligns across 9 bases. This CDR3 has 17 residues. Germline loops: CDR1 MGHRA, CDR2 YSYEKL. Trimming removed 0 bases from V and 7 bases from J; junction bases left unmatched: 7. CDR3 loop: CASSQDKLGQGNSPLHF. CDR3 bases: TGCGCCAGCAGCCAAGATAAATTGGGACAGGGAAATTCACCCCTCCACTTT.

The chain links TRBV2 to TRBJ2-2, with D tentatively TRBD1 (6 bases). The CDR3 loop spans 16 amino acids. Trimming pared 1 base from V and 1 base from J, leaving 10 bases between. The germline CDR1 and CDR2 sequences are SNHLY and FYNNEI. CDR3 nucleotide sequence: TGTGCCAGCAGTGAAGAAGGCAGGGGGAACACCGGGGAGCTGTTTTTT. Translation: CASSEEGRGNTGELFF.

V gene TRBV18 combines with J gene TRBJ1-5; TRBD1 matches at 7 bases. The length of the CDR3 is 15 residues. V gave up 3 bases and J gave up 4 bases; unmatched junction bases: 6. Germline CDR1 and CDR2: KGHSH and LQKENI. Here the CDR3 reads CASSPGTAINQPQHF. CDR3 nucleotides: TGTGCCAGCTCACCTGGGACAGCTATAAATCAGCCCCAGCATTTT.

V gene TRBV15 combines with J gene TRBJ1-3; D remains unclear. The CDR3 runs to 16 residues. The germline V gene encodes CDR1 LNHNV and CDR2 YYDKDF (reference sequence). The V end lost 2 bases, the J end lost 0 bases, and 11 bases lay between the germline ends. For the CDR3, the DNA is TGTGCCACCAGCAGACGACTGGCGATCTCTGGAAACACCATATATTTT. Translating gives CATSRRLAISGNTIYF.

The chain has TRBV7-3 and TRBJ1-1; no firm D call. The CDR3 covers 14 residues. The germline V and J ends were trimmed by 3 bases and 3 bases, with 11 bases remaining between them. Germline V gene sequence: CDR1 SGHTA, CDR2 FQGTGA. CDR3 amino acids: CASSFNGVYTEAFF. In DNA form, the CDR3 reads TGTGCCAGCAGCTTTAACGGGGTGTACACTGAAGCTTTCTTT.

The chain links TRBV6-5 to TRBJ2-7; D is unresolved. This CDR3 has 12 residues. Germline V gives CDR1 MNHEY, CDR2 SVGAGI. V gave up 8 bases and J gave up 4 bases, with 12 bases separating them. This CDR3 is CASAHQSYEQYF. CDR3 coding DNA: TGTGCCAGCGCTCACCAGTCTTACGAGCAGTACTTC.

V gene TRBV2 combines with J gene TRBJ2-3, with D possibly being TRBD2 (6 bases). V lost 7 bases, J lost 5 bases, and 16 bases lay in between. The CDR3 sequence is 14 residues long. CDR1 is SNHLY, CDR2 FYNNEI, per germline. CDR3 amino acids: CASIFRPGGDTQYF. CDR3 nucleotide sequence: TGTGCCAGCATTTTTAGGCCCGGGGGAGATACGCAGTATTTT. The whole variable domain, filled in from reference TRBV2 and TRBJ2-3, reads EPEVTQTPSHQVTQMGQEVILRCVPISNHLYFYWYRQILGQKVEFLVSFYNNEISEKSEIFDDQFSVERPDGSNFTLKIRSTKLEDSAMYFCASIFRPGGDTQYFGPGTRLTVL.

There are a few counts of this clone. The junction departs from germline at one end; a sequencing error may be responsible. The rearrangement uses TRBV20-1 and TRBJ2-7; D is perhaps TRBD2 (5 bases). The CDR3 extends over 11 amino acids. Germline CDR1 reads DFQATT; CDR2 reads SNEGSKA (reference sequence). The CDR3 DNA sequence: TGCAGTGCGAGTCCGGACTCCGCTTCCTTCTTC. Its protein is CSASPDSASFF.

V and J are TRBV3-1 (or the pseudogene TRBV3-2) and TRBJ2-2; possible D gene TRBD2, 5 bases. From germline, CDR1 is LGHDT and CDR2 YNNKEL (reference sequence). The CDR3 runs to 13 residues. Trimming pared 4 bases from V and 4 bases from J, leaving 7 bases between. The CDR3 loop reads CASSPSGTGELFF. The CDR3 nucleotides read TGTGCCAGCAGCCCCAGCGGCACCGGGGAGCTGTTTTTT.